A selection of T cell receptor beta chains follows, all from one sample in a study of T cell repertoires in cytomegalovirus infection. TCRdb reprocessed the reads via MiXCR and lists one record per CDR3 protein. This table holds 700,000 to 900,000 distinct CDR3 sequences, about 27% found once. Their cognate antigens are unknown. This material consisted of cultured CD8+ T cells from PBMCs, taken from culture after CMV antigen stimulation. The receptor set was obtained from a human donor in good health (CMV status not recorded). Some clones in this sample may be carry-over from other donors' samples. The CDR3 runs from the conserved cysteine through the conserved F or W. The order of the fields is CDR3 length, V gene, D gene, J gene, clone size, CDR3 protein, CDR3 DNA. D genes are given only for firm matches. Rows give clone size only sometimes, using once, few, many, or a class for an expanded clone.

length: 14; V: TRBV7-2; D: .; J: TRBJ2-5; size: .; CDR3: CASNQAGDQETQYF; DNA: TGTGCCAGCAACCAGGCAGGAGATCAAGAGACCCAGTACTTC
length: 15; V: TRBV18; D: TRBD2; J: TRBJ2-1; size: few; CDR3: CASSPRGTSYNEQFF; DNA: TGTGCCAGCTCACCGCGGGGGACCTCCTACAATGAGCAGTTCTTC
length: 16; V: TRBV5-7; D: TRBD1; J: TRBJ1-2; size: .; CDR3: CASSLEGDRADYGYTF; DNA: TGTGCCAGCAGCTTAGAGGGGGACAGGGCCGACTATGGCTACACCTTC
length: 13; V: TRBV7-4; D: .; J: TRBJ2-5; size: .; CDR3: CTLRGQYQETQYF; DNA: TGTACTCTACGGGGGCAGTACCAAGAGACCCAGTACTTC
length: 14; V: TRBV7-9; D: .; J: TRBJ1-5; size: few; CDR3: CASSSSGSNQPQHF; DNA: TGTGCCAGCAGCTCTTCCGGGAGCAATCAGCCCCAGCATTTT
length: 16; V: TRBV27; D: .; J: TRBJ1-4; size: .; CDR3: CASSLNFRLNNEKLFF; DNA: TGTGCCAGCAGTTTAAATTTCCGACTCAACAATGAAAAACTGTTTTTT
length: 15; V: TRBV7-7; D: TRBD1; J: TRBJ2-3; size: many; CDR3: CASSSGTGVTDTQYF; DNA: TGTGCTAGCAGCTCCGGGACAGGGGTCACAGATACGCAGTATTTT
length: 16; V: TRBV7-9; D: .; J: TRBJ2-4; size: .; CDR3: CASSLRGDLAKNIQYF; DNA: TGTGCCAGCAGCTTAAGGGGGGATCTAGCCAAAAACATTCAGTACTTC
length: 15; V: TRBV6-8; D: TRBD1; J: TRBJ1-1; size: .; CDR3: CASIKRQGGDTEAFF; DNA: TGTGCCAGCATAAAACGACAGGGAGGTGACACTGAAGCTTTCTTT
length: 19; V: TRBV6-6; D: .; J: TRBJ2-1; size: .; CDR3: CASSSGRGDRISSYNEQFF; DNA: TGTGCCAGCAGTTCTGGAAGGGGCGACAGGATCAGCTCCTACAATGAGCAGTTCTTC
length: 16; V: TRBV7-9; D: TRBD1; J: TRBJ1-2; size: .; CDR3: CASSSVGQIINYGYTF; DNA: TGTGCCAGCAGCTCCGTGGGACAGATTATTAACTATGGCTACACCTTC
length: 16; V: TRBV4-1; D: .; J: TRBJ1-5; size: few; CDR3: CASSQGPGGVHQPQHF; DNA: TGCGCCAGCAGCCAGGGGCCCGGGGGAGTTCATCAGCCCCAGCATTTT
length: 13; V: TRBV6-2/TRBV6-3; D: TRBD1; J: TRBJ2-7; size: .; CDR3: CASSSPGGNEQYF; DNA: TGTGCCAGCAGTTCTCCAGGGGGTAACGAGCAGTACTTC
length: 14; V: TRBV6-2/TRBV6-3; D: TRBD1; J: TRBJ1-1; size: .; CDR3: CASTLVGGALRAFF; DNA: TGTGCCAGCACCTTGGTAGGGGGCGCGTTGAGAGCTTTCTTT
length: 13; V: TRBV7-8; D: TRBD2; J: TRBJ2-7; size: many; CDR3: CASSSGLADEQYF; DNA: TGTGCCAGCAGCTCGGGACTAGCCGACGAGCAGTACTTC
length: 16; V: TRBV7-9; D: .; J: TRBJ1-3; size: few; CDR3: CASSLRQIHSGNTIYF; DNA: TGTGCCAGCAGCCTAAGACAGATCCACTCTGGAAACACCATATATTTT
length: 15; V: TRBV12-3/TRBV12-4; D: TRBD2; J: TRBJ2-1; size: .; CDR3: CASSQTSGAVNEQFF; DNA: TGTGCCAGCAGCCAGACTAGCGGGGCGGTCAATGAGCAGTTCTTC
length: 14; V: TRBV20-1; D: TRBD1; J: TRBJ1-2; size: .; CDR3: CSAPEEGAGYGYTF; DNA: TGCAGTGCTCCTGAGGAGGGGGCTGGCTATGGCTACACCTTC